This T cell receptor (beta chain) was observed in a study of blood T cell repertoires in COVID-19. Study processing details: Nucleated cell counts were estimated from reference gene primer amplification. The repertoire was sequenced with immunoSEQ multiplex PCR; TCRdb's copy has only in-frame clones and lacks some. That table gives V, J and clone size, and the DNA gave D and trimming. This sample has a few hundred thousand clones, with around four fifths found just once. The CDR3 length is 14 residues. The junction had 3 bases not matched to a gene; V was cut back by 5 bases and J by 5 bases. CDR1 and CDR2 (germline): LGHDT, YNNKEL (reference sequence).

The gene calls are TRBV3-1 (or the pseudogene TRBV3-2) and TRBJ1-6, with TRBD1 identical over 7 bases. Sequencing was done on a sample of peripheral blood. The clonotype originates from a woman aged 55 to 70 who had recovered from COVID-19. This chain's CDR3 is CASSFRGDNSPLHF. In DNA form, the CDR3 reads TGTGCCAGCAGCTTCAGGGGGGATAATTCACCCCTCCACTTT.